Given below is one T cell receptor (beta chain) in context. Its antigen specificity is not known. No base quality values were provided; no much bigger clone lies one nucleotide off. The data derive from a study of OX40 agonist ivuxolimab in advanced cancers. Looking at the study overall: Ivuxolimab was an agonistic, fully human IgG2 monoclonal antibody directed against OX40 (CD134), a costimulatory receptor. The purpose of peripheral TCRbeta sequencing was to test whether ivuxolimab changed TCR sequence diversity and led to clonal T-cell expansion. Intravenous ivuxolimab was administered to patients every 2 weeks at six dose levels: 0.01, 0.1, 0.3, 1.5, 3 and 10 mg/kg. The monotherapy dose-escalation portion (N ≈ 52 patients) of the phase I ivuxolimab trial is reported in the paper. In the dose-escalation cohort, 75% to 85% of patients were male, and the mean age was around 60 years with a range of roughly 23 to 79. Prior anti-PD-1, anti-PD-L1 or anti-CTLA-4 therapy was permitted, and checkpoint inhibitors had been received by approximately 39% of dose-escalation patients. Partial responses were achieved by three dose-escalation patients, of whom one had hepatocellular carcinoma and two had cutaneous melanoma. Of the 52 patients in dose escalation, approximately 20 had hepatocellular carcinoma, some 15 had melanoma, 9 had renal cell carcinoma and 9 had head and neck cancer.

The CDR3, cysteine through phenylalanine, is 15 amino acids long. Solely the CDR3 DNA is kept, with 45 bases framed from the first base. V and J lose 0 bases and 4 bases, and a span of 10 bases separates them. The germline V gene sets CDR1 to SGHRS and CDR2 to YFSETQ. The trial excluded patients who had a history of autoimmune disease or were on systemic immunosuppression. In every dose cohort, peripheral blood was drawn for TCR sequencing at baseline, cycle 4 day 1, and cycle 7 day 1. Samples came from an open-label, multicenter, first-in-human phase I dose-escalation trial of ivuxolimab. The trial enrolled adults with locally advanced or metastatic head and neck squamous cell, hepatocellular, melanoma or renal cell carcinoma. Before TCR sequencing, CD4+ T cells and CD8+ T cells from peripheral blood were sorted into separate populations. Genomic DNA was extracted from sorted cells for sequencing of the TCRbeta CDR3 region. The immunoSEQ Assay was used to sequence the TCRbeta CDR3 regions. What TCRdb holds here is the immuneACCESS table cut down to in-frame rearrangements. Part of the clones is not present; checked against another copy, under half of the missing clones reflect an unresolved V gene, and the others are unexplained. The sample records about 55,000 clones, around 87% of which are singletons. The top ten constitute approximately 11% of the sample.

What the work shows at the level of the full study, not this receptor alone: In the 0.1-3.0 mg/kg groups, partial responders were among the patients with the lowest normalized peripheral clonal expansion, particularly in CD8+ T cells. After ivuxolimab, more expanded clones were found on average in CD8+ T cells than in CD4+ T cells. Low levels of normalized T-cell clonal expansion were also seen in some nonresponding patients. At doses of 0.1 to 3.0 mg/kg, clonal expansion of both CD4+ and CD8+ T cells in blood was seen between baseline and week 6. Which antigens the clonally expanded peripheral T cells were specific for was not determined.

This clonotype originated in an adult with an advanced solid tumor such as melanoma, head and neck, liver or kidney cancer. The sequence links TRBV5-1 to TRBJ2-2, with TRBD1 as a weak D call on 6 bases. Here the sequenced sample was CD4+ or CD8+ T cells sorted from blood, taken in a trial of the OX40 agonist ivuxolimab. The nucleotide sequence is given as TGCGCCAGCAGCTTGGAGGGGGTCGGCACCGGGGAGCTGTTTTTT. Its translation reads: CASSLEGVGTGELFF.